Below are 31 T cell receptor beta chains sequenced from a single sample in a study of blood T cell repertoires in COVID-19. Method: immunoSEQ multiplex PCR; TCRdb's copy keeps in-frame clones and lacks some. The sample contains more than 50,000 clones, roughly 74% of which appear only once. The sample consisted of peripheral blood. These receptors were collected from a woman older than 75 with acute or convalescent COVID-19.

This clone was seen only a few times. The chain uses TRBV29-1 and TRBJ2-1; no reliable D call. The V gene's germline CDR1 is SQVTM and CDR2 ANQGSEA. Trimming pared 1 base from V and 9 bases from J, leaving 16 bases between. There are 14 residues in the CDR3. The CDR3 DNA sequence: TGCAGCGTTGAAGGGTCTGATCCTATATCTGAGCAGTTCTTC. Translating gives CSVEGSDPISEQFF.

This CDR3 is CASIAEGTGEFGELFF. CDR3 sequence (DNA): TGTGCCAGTATCGCTGAGGGGACAGGGGAGTTCGGGGAGCTGTTTTTT. The chain links TRBV19 to TRBJ2-2, with 10 bases aligning to TRBD1. CDR3 length: 16 residues. Germline V gene lookup returns CDR1 LNHDA and CDR2 SQIVND (reference sequence). Trimming cost V 7 bases and J 7 bases; bases outside gene matches: 12.

This clone has a single count. V is TRBV18 and J is TRBJ1-3; TRBD1 is a possible D gene (5 bases). Germline values: CDR1 KGHSH, CDR2 LQKENI. This CDR3 is built from 16 residues. Trimming took 3 bases from V and 1 from J, leaving 13 bases between them. For the CDR3, the DNA is TGTGCCAGCTCACCTAATCAGGGTGAGTCTGGAAACACCATATATTTT. This sequence encodes CASSPNQGESGNTIYF.

This clone was picked up many times. The chain has TRBV28 and TRBJ2-1, with D perhaps matching TRBD2 (6 bases). Germline-derived CDR1 and CDR2 are MDHEN and SYDVKM. The CDR3 extends over 17 amino acids. Trimming cost V 2 bases and J 2 bases, with 16 bases left between them. CDR3 region: CASSLDKGEVTYNEQFF. In nucleotides, the CDR3 is TGTGCCAGCAGTTTAGACAAAGGGGAGGTAACCTACAATGAGCAGTTCTTC.

The V gene is TRBV30, the J gene TRBJ1-2; 7 bases fit TRBD1. Germline-derived CDR1 and CDR2 are GTSNPN and SVGIG (reference sequence). The CDR3 is made up of 14 amino acids. V was clipped by 3 bases and J by 3 bases; unmatched bases: 7. Here the CDR3 DNA reads TGTGCCTGGAGGCACAGGGGCATGGACTATGGCTACACCTTC. It codes for CAWRHRGMDYGYTF.

The gene calls are TRBV4-1 and TRBJ2-1; 13 bases match TRBD2. Germline-derived CDR1 and CDR2 are MGHRA and YSYEKL. The CDR3 covers 18 residues. V shed 4 bases and J 7 bases; nucleotides not matched to a gene: 13. The CDR3 spells CASSLPQTSGRPMNEQFF. The CDR3 region has the DNA TGCGCCAGCAGCCTACCCCAGACTAGCGGGAGGCCTATGAATGAGCAGTTCTTC.

In DNA form, the CDR3 reads TGTGCCAGCAGTCCCCGGACAGGGACGAACACTGAAGCTTTCTTT. Translating gives CASSPRTGTNTEAFF. The rearrangement uses TRBV27 and TRBJ1-1; 8 nucleotides line up with TRBD1. The CDR3 runs to 15 residues. After removal of 5 bases from V and 1 base from J, the junction contained 6 bases not matched to a gene. Germline CDR1 is MNHEY and CDR2 is SMNVEV (reference sequence).

The chain couples TRBV6-6 to TRBJ2-2, with 9 bases identical to TRBD1. The CDR3 extends over 15 amino acids. Germline V lookup: CDR1 MNHNY, CDR2 SVGAGI (reference sequence). The V and J ends lost 5 bases and 4 bases, in that order; junction bases with no gene match: 5. The CDR3 here is CASSTGQGSTGELFF. DNA for the CDR3: TGTGCCAGCAGTACCGGACAGGGGAGCACCGGGGAGCTGTTTTTT.

This clone was seen more than once but under ten times. The V and J genes are TRBV6-2 or TRBV6-3 and TRBJ2-7; 11 bases map to TRBD1. Germline V CDR1 and CDR2: MNHEY, SVGEGT. CDR3 length: 16 residues. Trimming took 4 bases from V and 4 from J; bases not matched to a gene: 9. CDR3 amino acids: CASSFPRTGGFYEQYF. DNA for the CDR3: TGTGCCAGCAGTTTCCCCCGGACAGGGGGCTTTTACGAGCAGTACTTC.

The J gene is TRBJ2-7, the V gene TRBV28; 10 bases line up with TRBD1. Germline V CDR1 and CDR2: MDHEN, SYDVKM. This CDR3 is built from 14 residues. Trimming took 4 bases from V and 6 from J; bases not matched to a gene: 6. This chain's CDR3 is CASSSDRGVVEQYF. DNA for the CDR3: TGTGCCAGCAGTTCGGACAGGGGGGTAGTCGAGCAGTACTTC.

This chain joins TRBV5-1 and TRBJ1-4; D is ambiguous. V shed 2 bases and J shed 8 bases, with 10 bases lying between them. CDR3 size: 13 residues. Looked up from germline, CDR1 is SGHRS and CDR2 is YFSETQ. The CDR3 reads CASSLPTEEKLFF. CDR3 nucleotides: TGCGCCAGCAGCTTACCCACGGAGGAAAAACTGTTTTTT.

V gene TRBV19 combines with J gene TRBJ1-1; maybe TRBD1 (6 bases). Germline CDR1 LNHDA, CDR2 SQIVND (reference sequence). The V gene lost 1 base and the J gene lost 4 bases, with 13 bases spanning the gap. This CDR3 comprises 15 residues. CDR3 DNA: TGTGCCAGTAGTATAGGGAGGGGGAGGGTCACTGAAGCTTTCTTT. This encodes CASSIGRGRVTEAFF.

The chain is built from TRBV6-2 or TRBV6-3 and TRBJ1-1, with 9 bases identical to TRBD1. In germline, CDR1 is MNHEY, CDR2 SVGEGT. With V trimmed by 4 bases and J by 3 bases, 0 bases remained unmatched. There are 13 residues in the CDR3. The CDR3 DNA sequence: TGTGCCAGCAGTTGGACAGGGGACACTGAAGCTTTCTTT. This sequence encodes CASSWTGDTEAFF.

This chain uses TRBV10-2 with TRBJ1-5, with 8 nucleotides matching TRBD1. With 6 bases clipped from V and 2 bases from J, the junction kept 0 bases outside the gene matches. Germline loops: CDR1 WSHSY, CDR2 SAAADI. This CDR3 comprises 13 residues. The CDR3 loop reads CASRGQGNQPQHF. CDR3 in DNA: TGCGCCAGCAGGGGACAGGGCAATCAGCCCCAGCATTTT.

The chain employs TRBV9 and TRBJ2-5, with TRBD1 identical over 8 bases. Per germline, CDR1 SGDLS and CDR2 YYNGEE. The ends lost 0 bases at V and 2 bases at J; junction bases unmatched: 6. The CDR3 loop spans 16 amino acids. The CDR3 nucleotides read TGTGCCAGCAGCGTAGTTCAGGACAGGGTTCAAGAGACCCAGTACTTC. This encodes CASSVVQDRVQETQYF. Combining the CDR3 with reference TRBV9 and TRBJ2-5 gives the whole variable domain DSGVTQTPKHLITATGQRVTLRCSPRSGDLSVYWYQQSLDQGLQFLIQYYNGEERAKGNILERFSAQQFPDLHSELNLSSLELGDSALYFCASSVVQDRVQETQYFGPGTRLLVL.

The genes are TRBV5-4 and TRBJ2-2, with 8 bases aligning to TRBD2. Germline V gene lookup returns CDR1 SGHNT and CDR2 YYREEE (reference sequence). J lost 6 bases, V lost 2 bases, and 12 bases had no gene match. The CDR3 has 17 residues. The CDR3 DNA reads as TGTGCCAGCAGCTTCCCCCCGGGAGGGCCGGTGCCCGGGGAGCTGTTTTTT. Its protein product is CASSFPPGGPVPGELFF. Full variable domain (missing parts from reference TRBV5-4 and TRBJ2-2): ETGVTQSPTHLIKTRGQQVTLRCSSQSGHNTVSWYQQALGQGPQFIFQYYREEENGRGNFPPRFSGLQFPNYSSELNVNALELDDSALYLCASSFPPGGPVPGELFFGEGSRLTVL.

The genes are TRBV30 and TRBJ2-6, with 10 nucleotides matching TRBD1. Trimming cost V 8 bases and J 3 bases; bases outside gene matches: 13. Per germline, CDR1 GTSNPN and CDR2 SVGIG (reference sequence). This CDR3 spans 17 amino acids. The CDR3 DNA reads as TGTGCCGGCCGGGACAGGGGTTTTTTCGGTGGGGCCAACGTCCTGACTTTC. Translation gives CAGRDRGFFGGANVLTF.

This sequence joins TRBV28 and TRBJ2-7; 7 nucleotides align to TRBD1. The CDR3 is 14 residues long. Per the germline V gene, CDR1 is MDHEN and CDR2 is SYDVKM. The V and J ends lost 4 bases and 6 bases, in that order; junction bases with no gene match: 9. The CDR3 sequence: CASSYTGDDSEQYF. As DNA, the CDR3 is TGTGCCAGCAGTTACACAGGGGACGACTCCGAGCAGTACTTC.

The chain joins TRBV5-6 to TRBJ2-7; the D gene is possibly TRBD2 (6 bases). V was clipped by 5 bases and J by 5 bases, with 17 bases between them. CDR3 length equals 14 residues. Germline assignment: CDR1 SGHDT and CDR2 YYEEEE. This chain's CDR3 is CASRSDGSVHEQYF. DNA for the CDR3: TGTGCCAGCAGATCCGACGGGAGTGTCCACGAGCAGTACTTC. Combining the CDR3 with reference TRBV5-6 and TRBJ2-7 gives the whole variable domain DAGVTQSPTHLIKTRGQQVTLRCSPKSGHDTVSWYQQALGQGPQFIFQYYEEEERQRGNFPDRFSGHQFPNYSSELNVNALLLGDSALYLCASRSDGSVHEQYFGPGTRLTVT.

The V gene is TRBV5-1, the J gene TRBJ1-1, with TRBD1 identical over 7 bases. Germline values: CDR1 SGHRS, CDR2 YFSETQ. V shed 0 bases and J 0 bases; nucleotides not matched to a gene: 14. The CDR3 has 19 amino acids. The CDR3, as DNA: TGCGCCAGCAGCTTGGCCCGAGGGGGCAACGCAGGTCTGAACACTGAAGCTTTCTTT. Its protein is CASSLARGGNAGLNTEAFF.

The chain links TRBV2 to TRBJ2-7; D perhaps matches TRBD2 (6 bases). From germline, CDR1 is SNHLY and CDR2 FYNNEI. V lost 6 bases and J lost 2, with 17 bases in between. This CDR3 has 15 amino acids. The DNA for the CDR3 is TGTGCCAGCAGGTTGTACGGGAGTGGGGCCTACGAGCAGTACTTC. This translates into CASRLYGSGAYEQYF.

This chain connects TRBV28 to TRBJ2-7; 8 positions agree with TRBD1. CDR1 and CDR2 (germline): MDHEN, SYDVKM. This CDR3 has 13 amino acids. V lost 8 bases to trimming and J lost 4 bases; unmatched junction nucleotides: 7. In DNA form, the CDR3 reads TGTGCCAGCTCTGGGACAGGACCTTACGAGCAGTACTTC. Residues: CASSGTGPYEQYF.

The chain combines TRBV6-5 with TRBJ1-1; maybe TRBD1 (5 bases). Germline values: CDR1 MNHEY, CDR2 SVGAGI. There are 14 residues in the CDR3. V was clipped by 6 bases and J by 1 base, with 12 bases between them. In DNA, the CDR3 is TGTGCCAGCAGCGCCACGGACAAGAACACTGAAGCTTTCTTT. Translation gives CASSATDKNTEAFF.

The V call is TRBV15, the J call TRBJ2-7; 9 nucleotides agree with TRBD2. CDR1 is LNHNV, CDR2 YYDKDF, per germline (reference sequence). Losses at the gene ends were 3 bases for V and 4 bases for J; bases not matched to a gene: 7. The CDR3 contains 15 residues. CDR3 loop: CATSRVGAGGYEQYF. CDR3 in DNA: TGTGCCACCAGCAGGGTAGGAGCGGGAGGTTACGAGCAGTACTTC.

The chain is built from TRBV6-5 and TRBJ2-1; D remains ambiguous. V lost 3 bases and J 5 bases, leaving 8 bases between the germline ends. There are 13 residues in the CDR3. Per the germline V gene, CDR1 is MNHEY and CDR2 is SVGAGI. In DNA, the CDR3 is TGTGCCAGCAGTTATGAGGCTAACAATGAGCAGTTCTTC. This translates into CASSYEANNEQFF.

The chain couples TRBV1 to TRBJ2-2; TRBD2 is taken as the D call from the table, unchecked against the DNA. TRBV1 is shown as a pseudogene. The CDR3 has 17 amino acids. The CDR3 DNA follows: TGCACCAGCAGCCAGCGGGTTAGCGGGAGGGCCGGCGGGGAGCTGTTTTTT. Protein product: CTSSQRVSGRAGGELFF.

The chain recombines TRBV4-3 with TRBJ2-2; D remains unclear. From germline, CDR1 is LGHNA and CDR2 YSLEER. Trimming cost V 3 bases and J 6 bases, with 8 bases left between them. The length of the CDR3 is 13 residues. The CDR3: CASSHLGAGELFF. The CDR3 DNA is TGCGCCAGCAGCCATCTAGGCGCCGGGGAGCTGTTTTTT.

The chain links TRBV19 to TRBJ1-1, with 7 bases identical to TRBD1. V lost 3 bases, J lost 0 bases, and 10 bases stayed unmatched. CDR3 size: 17 residues. Germline CDR1 LNHDA, CDR2 SQIVND (reference sequence). In DNA, the CDR3 is TGTGCCAGTAGTATCCACCCTGGACAGGACATGAACACTGAAGCTTTCTTT. This gives the protein CASSIHPGQDMNTEAFF. The full variable domain, completed using reference TRBV19 and TRBJ1-1, is DGGITQSPKYLFRKEGQNVTLSCEQNLNHDAMYWYRQDPGQGLRLIYYSQIVNDFQKGDIAEGYSVSREKKESFPLTVTSAQKNPTAFYLCASSIHPGQDMNTEAFFGQGTRLTVV.

This clone was recorded only once. This chain connects TRBV24-1 to TRBJ1-2, with 7 bases identical to TRBD1. V trimming: 12 bases; J trimming: 2 bases; junction bases outside the gene matches: 5. There are 12 residues in the CDR3. Per the germline V gene, CDR1 is KGHDR and CDR2 is SFDVKD. This chain's CDR3 is CAARDSNYGYTF. DNA of the CDR3: TGTGCCGCCCGGGACAGCAACTATGGCTACACCTTC.

This sequence joins TRBV28 and TRBJ2-5, with TRBD2 identical over 13 bases. J lost 2 bases, V lost 3 bases, and 12 bases had no gene match. Germline-derived CDR1 and CDR2 are MDHEN and SYDVKM. The CDR3 has 19 residues. DNA of the CDR3: TGTGCCAGCAGTTTCCCACTAGCGGGAGGGCTCCAGGAGCAAGAGACCCAGTACTTC. It translates to CASSFPLAGGLQEQETQYF.

The J gene is TRBJ2-1, the V gene TRBV24-1; TRBD2 is a possible D gene (6 bases). CDR1 and CDR2 from the germline V gene are KGHDR and SFDVKD. This CDR3 is built from 16 residues. Trimming shortened V by 2 bases and J by 5 bases, and 15 bases separated the two germline ends. The CDR3: CATSDSGTGANNEQFF. The CDR3 nucleotides are TGTGCCACCAGTGATTCCGGGACTGGGGCGAACAATGAGCAGTTCTTC.